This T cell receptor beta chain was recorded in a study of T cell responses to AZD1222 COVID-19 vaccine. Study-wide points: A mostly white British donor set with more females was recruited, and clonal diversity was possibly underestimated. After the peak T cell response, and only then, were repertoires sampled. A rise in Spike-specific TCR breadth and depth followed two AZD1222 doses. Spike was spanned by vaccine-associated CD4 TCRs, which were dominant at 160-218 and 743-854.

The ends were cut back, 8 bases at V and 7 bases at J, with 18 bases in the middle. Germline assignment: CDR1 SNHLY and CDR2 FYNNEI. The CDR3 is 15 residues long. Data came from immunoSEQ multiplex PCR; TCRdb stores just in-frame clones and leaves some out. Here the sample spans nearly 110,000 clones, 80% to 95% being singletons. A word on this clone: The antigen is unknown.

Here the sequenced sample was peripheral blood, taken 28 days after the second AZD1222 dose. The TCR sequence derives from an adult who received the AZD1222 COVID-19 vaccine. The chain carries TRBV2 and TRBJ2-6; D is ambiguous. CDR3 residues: CASRRRALEANVLTF. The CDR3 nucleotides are TGTGCCAGCCGACGCCGGGCACTCGAAGCCAACGTCCTGACTTTC.